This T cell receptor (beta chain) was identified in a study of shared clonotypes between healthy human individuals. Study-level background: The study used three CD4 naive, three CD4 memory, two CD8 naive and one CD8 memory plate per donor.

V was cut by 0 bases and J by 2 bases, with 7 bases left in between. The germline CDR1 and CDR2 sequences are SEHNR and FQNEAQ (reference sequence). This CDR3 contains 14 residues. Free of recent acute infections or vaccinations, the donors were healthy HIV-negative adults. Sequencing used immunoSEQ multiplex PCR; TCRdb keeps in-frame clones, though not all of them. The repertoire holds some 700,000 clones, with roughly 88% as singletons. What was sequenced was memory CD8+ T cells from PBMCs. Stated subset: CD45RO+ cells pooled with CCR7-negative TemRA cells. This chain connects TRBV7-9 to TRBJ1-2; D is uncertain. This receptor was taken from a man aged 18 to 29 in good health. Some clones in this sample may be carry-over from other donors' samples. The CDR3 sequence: CASSLAQTNYGYTF. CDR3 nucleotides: TGTGCCAGCAGCTTAGCTCAGACGAACTATGGCTACACCTTC. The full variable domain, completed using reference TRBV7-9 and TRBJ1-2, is DTGVSQNPRHKITKRGQNVTFRCDPISEHNRLYWYRQTLGQGPEFLTYFQNEAQLEKSRLLSDRFSAERPKGSFSTLEIQRTEQGDSAMYLCASSLAQTNYGYTFGSGTRLTVV.